These T cell receptor beta chains were read from a single sample in a study of T cell responses to AZD1222 COVID-19 vaccine. Clones were sequenced by immunoSEQ multiplex PCR, and TCRdb holds only the in-frame ones, with some missing. The sample yields some 130,000 clones, 88% seen once. The specimen comprised peripheral blood, sampled on day 0 of MenACWY control vaccination. Receptors were obtained from an adult in good health. CDR3s include the opening cysteine and the closing phenylalanine or tryptophan. The D gene is left open where the match is weak. Size is stated for part of the rows, as once, few or many counts, or as a class when the clone is expanded.

j_call v_call d_call clone_size cdr3_nt cdr3_aa
TRBJ2-7 TRBV6-1 TRBD2 - TGTGCCAGCAGTGCCGCCGGGACTAGCGGGAACAACGAGCAGTACTTC CASSAAGTSGNNEQYF
TRBJ1-1 TRBV28 TRBD1 few TGTGCCATCGTCGAGTTAGGGGGACAGGGGCGTAGTGGCACTGAAGCTTTCTTT CAIVELGGQGRSGTEAFF
TRBJ2-1 TRBV5-5 - - TGTGCCAGCAGCTCCGGACTAAATAGACCGAATGAGCAGTTCTTC CASSSGLNRPNEQFF
TRBJ1-6 TRBV2 - few TGTGCCAGCAGGCCGGGACGGGATAATTCACCCCTCCACTTT CASRPGRDNSPLHF
TRBJ2-1 TRBV5-1 - - TGCGCCAGCAGCTTAGAAAGACAGAATGAGCAGTTCTTC CASSLERQNEQFF
TRBJ1-1 TRBV19 - - TGTGCCAGTAGTGGGACTTATGGCACTGAAGCTTTCTTT CASSGTYGTEAFF
TRBJ1-2 TRBV2 TRBD1 - TGTGCCAGCGCTGATCAGGGGGTGACTCGCGGCTACACCTTC CASADQGVTRGYTF
TRBJ2-5 TRBV3-1/TRBV3-2 - - TGTGCCAGCAGCCTGGGGCCCCACTTGGGACCCCAAGAGACCCAGTACTTC CASSLGPHLGPQETQYF
TRBJ1-1 TRBV13 - - TGTGCCAGCAGCTTATTGGGGTCGATGAACACTGAAGCTTTCTTT CASSLLGSMNTEAFF
TRBJ2-7 TRBV15 - - TGTGCCACCAGCAGAGCCGGAATTTCCTCCTACGAGCAGTACTTC CATSRAGISSYEQYF
TRBJ2-1 TRBV28 - - TGTGCCAGCAGTTTTGTCTCGGCTTTCAATGAGCAGTTCTTC CASSFVSAFNEQFF
TRBJ2-7 TRBV5-4 TRBD1 - TGTGCCAGCAGCTTGGTAGGACAGGGTATTTACGAGCAGTACTTC CASSLVGQGIYEQYF
TRBJ1-2 TRBV27 - - TGTGCCAGCAGTCGGGCCCAGGTTAACTATGGCTACACCTTC CASSRAQVNYGYTF
TRBJ2-1 TRBV11-3 - - TGTGCCAGCAGCCACGGAGGTAGGCAGTTCTTC CASSHGGRQFF
TRBJ1-1 TRBV15 - - TGTGCCACCAGTCGGTCCACTGAAGCTTTCTTT CATSRSTEAFF
TRBJ1-2 TRBV30 - - TGTGCCTGGAGGGGGGGGACTAACTATGGCTACACCTTC CAWRGGTNYGYTF
TRBJ1-6 TRBV5-1 - - TGCGCCAGCAGCAATGCGGCACAGCGCTATAATTCACCCCTCCACTTT CASSNAAQRYNSPLHF
TRBJ1-2 TRBV28 - - TGTGCCAGCAGTTTATCCGTTTTAGGGGAGGCTAACTATGGCTACACCTTC CASSLSVLGEANYGYTF
TRBJ2-1 TRBV28 - - TGTGCCAGCAGTTACAATGAGCAGTTCTTC CASSYNEQFF
TRBJ2-7 TRBV27 - - TGTGCCAGCAGTTTACCTGGGGGCGAGCAGTACTTC CASSLPGGEQYF
TRBJ2-2 TRBV6-5 TRBD1 few TGTGCCAGCAGTTCCTTTCGACAGGGCGGGGAGCTGTTTTTT CASSSFRQGGELFF
TRBJ2-7 TRBV19 TRBD1 - TGTGCCAGTAGTGGGGGACAGCCCTACGAGCAGTACTTC CASSGGQPYEQYF
TRBJ2-7 TRBV5-1 TRBD1 - TGCGCCAGCAGCTCGACAGGGATCGGCTACGAGCAGTACTTC CASSSTGIGYEQYF